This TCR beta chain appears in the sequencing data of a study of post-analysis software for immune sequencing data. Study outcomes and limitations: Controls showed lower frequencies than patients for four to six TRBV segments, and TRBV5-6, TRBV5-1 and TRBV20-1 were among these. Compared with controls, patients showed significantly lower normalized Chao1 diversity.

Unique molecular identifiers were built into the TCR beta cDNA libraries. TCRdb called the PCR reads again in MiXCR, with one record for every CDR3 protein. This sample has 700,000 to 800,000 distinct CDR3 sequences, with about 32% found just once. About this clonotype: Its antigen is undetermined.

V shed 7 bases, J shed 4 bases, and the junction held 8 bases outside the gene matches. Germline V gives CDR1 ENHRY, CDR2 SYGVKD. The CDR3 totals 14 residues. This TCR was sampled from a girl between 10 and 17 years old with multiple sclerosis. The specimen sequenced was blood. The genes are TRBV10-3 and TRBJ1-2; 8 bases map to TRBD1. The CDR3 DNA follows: TGTGCCATCACCACTGACAGGGGCAGCTATGGCTACACCTTC. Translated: CAITTDRGSYGYTF.